The source of this T cell receptor beta chain is a study of siplizumab effects on memory and regulatory T cells. Study-wide results and limits: Naive T cells seemed more diverse than memory cells and seemed major alloresponse contributors. Sequences below about 10^-5 frequency were poorly captured, limiting mapping of alloreactive clones.

To note about this clone: Its matching antigen is unknown.

Trimming took 2 bases from V and 6 from J; bases not matched to a gene: 6. The germline CDR1 and CDR2 sequences are SGHRS and YFSETQ. The CDR3 totals 16 residues. About 10^5 TCR templates per sample were sequenced. TCRdb keeps only in-frame clones here, not all; method: immunoSEQ multiplex PCR. The table includes about 100,000 clones, 91% detected once. This clonotype originated in a human donor in good health. Some clones in this sample may be carry-over from other donors' samples. This chain joins TRBV5-1 and TRBJ2-3; the match to TRBD2 covers 13 bases. Material: CD4+ T cells sorted from blood. CDR3 region: CASSLGLAGVGDTQYF. In DNA form, the CDR3 reads TGCGCCAGCAGCTTAGGACTAGCGGGAGTGGGTGATACGCAGTATTTT.